This TCR beta chain appears in the sequencing data of a study of immune evolution from preneoplasia to lung adenocarcinoma (TCRdb year 2021). A note on the overall study: No AAH lesions showed HLA loss of heterozygosity, compared with over 6% of AIS, 15% of MIA and about a third of ADC lesions. The study profiled immune contexture across lung adenocarcinoma precursors and invasive adenocarcinoma using immune gene expression, TCR sequencing and multiplex immunofluorescence. Resected precursor lesions (AAH, AIS, MIA) and invasive adenocarcinomas were each compared against paired morphologically normal lung tissue. Sample size was based on specimen availability rather than a prior power calculation. Whole exome sequencing and methylation data from the same cohort of nodules were integrated with the immune data. A total of some 55 patients with pulmonary nodules who underwent surgical resection were included in the overall cohort. The TCR sequencing data were obtained from around 51 patients. According to the study, about 100 samples were used for TCR sequencing. POLYSOLVER was used to infer class I HLA alleles from exome data, and LOHHLA was used to detect allele-specific HLA loss.

TCR beta CDR3 regions were sequenced from DNA using the immunoSEQ hsTCRbeta Kit. In the authors' own workflow: TCR sequencing data were analysed with the ImmunoSEQ Analyzer. T cell clonality was defined as 1 minus Pielou's evenness, calculated on productive rearrangements. The inverse Simpson index, applied to productive templates, was used to measure T cell diversity. T cell density was TCR beta template counts normalized to usable DNA, estimated by amplifying and sequencing housekeeping genes. Two-sided Kruskal-Wallis tests were used to compare TCR metrics across histologic stages. TCRdb re-hosts the immuneACCESS table, in-frame sequences only. Its copies lack some clones; in the studies checked, an unresolved V gene accounts for under half of them, and the cause for the rest is not known. Clone size and the V and J calls come from that table; the DNA yielded D and trimming. The sample table contains more than 5,500 clones; only one count was recorded for roughly 80% of them. Clones ranked in the top ten supply about 6.5% of the sample.

On this clone itself: What antigen it recognizes has not been identified. Base qualities are not at hand, and no much larger clone is one base apart.

Resection was performed on patients in Japan or China between the mid-2010s and the late 2010s. Two lung cancer pathologists independently reviewed H&E slides to confirm the histologic diagnosis of every case. For nucleic acid extraction, premalignant or tumor cells were enriched by macro-dissection following pathologic assessment. DNA was isolated from FFPE tissue using the AllPrep DNA/RNA FFPE Kit. Inclusive of the bounding cysteine and phenylalanine, the CDR3 is 14 residues long. Only the CDR3 region is kept as DNA, spanning 42 bases read in frame from base 1. The junction shows trimming of 7 bases on V and 6 bases on J, and the gene matches do not reach 8 bases of it. CDR1 and CDR2 (SGHTA, FQGNSA) derive from the germline V gene. The research as a whole found: Because all patients came from Japan and China, whether the findings apply to Western populations was uncertain. The findings rested on association rather than direct causation, and larger cohorts with long-term follow-up and longitudinal biopsies were considered necessary. The highest top T cell clone frequencies were observed in normal lung, and a progressive decrease in top T cell clone frequencies appeared to occur from AAH through AIS, MIA and invasive adenocarcinoma. The highest clonality was observed in normal lung, whereas higher T cell density and diversity but lower clonality appeared to be present in later-stage lesions. The highest T cell clonality was observed in KRAS-mutant nodules compared with EGFR-mutant or double wild-type lesions.

Sequencing input: FFPE minimally invasive lung adenocarcinoma tissue. The cell subset or site tag for this specimen amounts to: micro-invasive lung adenocarcinoma (MIA). The rearranged chain carries TRBV7-2 and TRBJ2-5; 10 bases in between match TRBD1. The TCR sequence derives from a person aged 50-70 years with lung adenocarcinoma. The CDR3 loop reads CASTQGQGTKTQYF. Here is the DNA: TGTGCCAGCACCCAGGGACAGGGGACAAAGACCCAGTACTTC.